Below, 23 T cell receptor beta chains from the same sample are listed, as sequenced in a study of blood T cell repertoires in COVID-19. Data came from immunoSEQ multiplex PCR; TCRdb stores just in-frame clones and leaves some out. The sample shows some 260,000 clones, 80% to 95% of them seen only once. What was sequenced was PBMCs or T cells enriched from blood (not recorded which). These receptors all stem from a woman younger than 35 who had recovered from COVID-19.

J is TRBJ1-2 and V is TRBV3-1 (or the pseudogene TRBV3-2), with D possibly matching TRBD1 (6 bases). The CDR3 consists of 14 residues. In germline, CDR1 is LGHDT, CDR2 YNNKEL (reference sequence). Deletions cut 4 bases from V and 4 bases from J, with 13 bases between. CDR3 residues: CASSPGGFTYGYTF. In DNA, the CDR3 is TGTGCCAGCAGCCCGGGGGGCTTTACCTATGGCTACACCTTC.

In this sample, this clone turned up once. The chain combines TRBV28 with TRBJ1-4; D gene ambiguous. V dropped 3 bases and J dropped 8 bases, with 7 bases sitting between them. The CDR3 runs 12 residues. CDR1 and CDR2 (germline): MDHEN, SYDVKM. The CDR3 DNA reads TGTGCCAGCAGTTTTGGCGGAGAAAAACTGTTTTTT. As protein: CASSFGGEKLFF.

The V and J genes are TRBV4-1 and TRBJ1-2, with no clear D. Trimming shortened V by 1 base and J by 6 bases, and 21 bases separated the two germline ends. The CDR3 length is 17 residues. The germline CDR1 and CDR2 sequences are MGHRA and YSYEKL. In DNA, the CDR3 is TGCGCCAGCAGCCAAGTGTTCAGGCCCTGGATGGTTCATGGCTACACCTTC. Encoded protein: CASSQVFRPWMVHGYTF.

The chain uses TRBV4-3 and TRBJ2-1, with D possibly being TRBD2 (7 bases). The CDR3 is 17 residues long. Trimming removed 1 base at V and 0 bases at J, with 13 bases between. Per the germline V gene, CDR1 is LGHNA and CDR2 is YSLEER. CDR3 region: CASSQVGGPSSYNEQFF. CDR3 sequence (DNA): TGCGCCAGCAGCCAAGTCGGGGGGCCAAGCTCCTACAATGAGCAGTTCTTC.

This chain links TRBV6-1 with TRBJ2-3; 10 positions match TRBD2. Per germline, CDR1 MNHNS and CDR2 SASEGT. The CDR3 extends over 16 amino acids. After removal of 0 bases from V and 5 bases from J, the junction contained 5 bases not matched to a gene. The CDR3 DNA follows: TGTGCCAGCAGTGAAGCCAGCGGGGGGGCCGAAGATACGCAGTATTTT. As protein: CASSEASGGAEDTQYF.

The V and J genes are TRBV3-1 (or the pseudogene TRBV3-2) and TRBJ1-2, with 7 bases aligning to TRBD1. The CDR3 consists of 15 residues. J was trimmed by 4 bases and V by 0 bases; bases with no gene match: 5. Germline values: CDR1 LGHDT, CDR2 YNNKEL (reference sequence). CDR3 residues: CASSQDPYRGYGYTF. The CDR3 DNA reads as TGTGCCAGCAGCCAAGATCCCTACAGGGGCTATGGCTACACCTTC.

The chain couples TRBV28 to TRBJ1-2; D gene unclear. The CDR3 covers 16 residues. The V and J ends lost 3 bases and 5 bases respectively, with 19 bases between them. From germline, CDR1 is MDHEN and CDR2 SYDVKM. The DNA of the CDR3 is TGTGCCAGCAGTTTGGTAGACATGCAGGCGGGGTATGGCTACACCTTC. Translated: CASSLVDMQAGYGYTF.

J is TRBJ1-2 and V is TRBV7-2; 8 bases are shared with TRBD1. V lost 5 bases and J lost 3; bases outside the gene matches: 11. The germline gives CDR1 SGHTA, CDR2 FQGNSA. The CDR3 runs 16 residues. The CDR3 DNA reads TGTGCCAGCAGCACCCGGACAGGGAAGGTCCACTATGGCTACACCTTC. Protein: CASSTRTGKVHYGYTF.

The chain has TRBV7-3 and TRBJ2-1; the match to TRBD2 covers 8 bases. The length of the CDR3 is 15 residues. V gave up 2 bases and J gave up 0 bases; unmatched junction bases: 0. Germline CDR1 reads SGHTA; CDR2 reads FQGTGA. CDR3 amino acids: CASSLLAGSYNEQFF. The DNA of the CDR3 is TGTGCCAGCAGCTTACTAGCGGGCTCCTACAATGAGCAGTTCTTC.

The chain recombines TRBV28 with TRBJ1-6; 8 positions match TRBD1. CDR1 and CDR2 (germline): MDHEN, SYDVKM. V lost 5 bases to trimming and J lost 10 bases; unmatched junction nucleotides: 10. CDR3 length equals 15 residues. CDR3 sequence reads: CASSTPTGGYSPLHF. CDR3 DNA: TGTGCCAGCAGTACGCCCACAGGGGGGTACTCACCCCTCCACTTT.

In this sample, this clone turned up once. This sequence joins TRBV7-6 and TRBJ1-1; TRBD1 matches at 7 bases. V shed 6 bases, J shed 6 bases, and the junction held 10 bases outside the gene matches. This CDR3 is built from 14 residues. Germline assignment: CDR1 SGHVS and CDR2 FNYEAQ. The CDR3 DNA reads TGTGCCAGCAGTTATAGTATCGGGACAGCTGAAGCTTTCTTT. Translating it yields CASSYSIGTAEAFF.

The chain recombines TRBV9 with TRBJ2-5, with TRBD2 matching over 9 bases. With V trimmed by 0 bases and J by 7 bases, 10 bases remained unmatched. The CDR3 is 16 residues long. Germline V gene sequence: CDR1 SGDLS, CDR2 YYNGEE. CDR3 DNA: TGTGCCAGCAGCGTAGGGCTAGCGGGGAGGCCAGGGACCCAGTACTTC. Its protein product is CASSVGLAGRPGTQYF.

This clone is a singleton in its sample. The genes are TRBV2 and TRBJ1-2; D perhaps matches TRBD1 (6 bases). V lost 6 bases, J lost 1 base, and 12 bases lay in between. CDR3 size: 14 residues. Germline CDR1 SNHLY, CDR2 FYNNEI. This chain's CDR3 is CASRAGAINYGYTF. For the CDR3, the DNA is TGTGCCAGCAGGGCAGGGGCCATTAACTATGGCTACACCTTC.

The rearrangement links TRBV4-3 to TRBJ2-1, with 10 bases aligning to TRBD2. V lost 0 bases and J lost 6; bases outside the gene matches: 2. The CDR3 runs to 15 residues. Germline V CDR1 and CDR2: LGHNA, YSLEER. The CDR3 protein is CASSQEAGGGNEQFF. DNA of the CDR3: TGCGCCAGCAGCCAAGAAGCGGGGGGGGGCAATGAGCAGTTCTTC.

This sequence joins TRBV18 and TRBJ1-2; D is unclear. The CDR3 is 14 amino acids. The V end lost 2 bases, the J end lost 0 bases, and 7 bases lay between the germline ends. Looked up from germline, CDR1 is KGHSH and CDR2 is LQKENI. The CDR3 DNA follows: TGTGCCAGCTCACCAGAGGCGGCTAACTATGGCTACACCTTC. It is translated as CASSPEAANYGYTF.

This CDR3 is CASSPPGSLDGELFF. CDR3 nucleotide sequence: TGTGCCAGCAGCCCCCCGGGTTCCCTCGACGGGGAGCTGTTTTTT. The gene calls are TRBV9 and TRBJ2-2, with D uncertain. The V gene's germline CDR1 is SGDLS and CDR2 YYNGEE. Trimming shortened V by 4 bases and J by 7 bases, and 17 bases separated the two germline ends. The CDR3 runs 15 residues.

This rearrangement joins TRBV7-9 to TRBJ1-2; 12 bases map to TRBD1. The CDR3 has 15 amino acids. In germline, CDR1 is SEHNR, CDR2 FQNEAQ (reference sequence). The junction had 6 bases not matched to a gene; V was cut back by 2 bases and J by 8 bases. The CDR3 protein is CASSLWGQGAEGYTF. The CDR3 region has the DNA TGTGCCAGCAGCTTATGGGGACAGGGGGCCGAAGGCTACACCTTC.

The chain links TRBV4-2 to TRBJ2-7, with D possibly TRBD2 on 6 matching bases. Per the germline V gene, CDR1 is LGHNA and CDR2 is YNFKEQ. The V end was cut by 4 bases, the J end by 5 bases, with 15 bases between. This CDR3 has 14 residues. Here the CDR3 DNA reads TGTGCCAGCAGCCCGAAGGCGGGATCCAACGAGCAGTACTTC. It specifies CASSPKAGSNEQYF.

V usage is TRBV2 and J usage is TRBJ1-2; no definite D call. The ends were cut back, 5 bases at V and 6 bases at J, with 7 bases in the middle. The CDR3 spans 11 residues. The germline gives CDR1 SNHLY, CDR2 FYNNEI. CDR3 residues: CASSRTDGYTF. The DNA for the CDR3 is TGTGCCAGCAGTCGAACGGATGGCTACACCTTC.

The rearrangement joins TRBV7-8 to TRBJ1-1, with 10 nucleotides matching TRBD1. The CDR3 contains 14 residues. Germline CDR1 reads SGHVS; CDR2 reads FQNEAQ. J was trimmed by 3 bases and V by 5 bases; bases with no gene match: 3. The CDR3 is CASSKDRGYTEAFF. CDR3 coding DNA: TGTGCCAGCAGCAAGGACAGGGGGTACACTGAAGCTTTCTTT.

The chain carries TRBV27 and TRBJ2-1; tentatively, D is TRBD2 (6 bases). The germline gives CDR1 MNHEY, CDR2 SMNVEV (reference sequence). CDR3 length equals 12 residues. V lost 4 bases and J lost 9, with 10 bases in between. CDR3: CASSSGGGEQFF. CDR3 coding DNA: TGTGCCAGCAGTTCCGGGGGTGGTGAGCAGTTCTTC.

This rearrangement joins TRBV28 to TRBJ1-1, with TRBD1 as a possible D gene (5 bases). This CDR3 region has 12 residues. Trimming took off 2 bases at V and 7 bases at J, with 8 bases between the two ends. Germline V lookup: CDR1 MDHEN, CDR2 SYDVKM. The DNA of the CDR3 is TGTGCCAGCAGTTTAAGAGACAGTGAAGCTTTCTTT. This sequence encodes CASSLRDSEAFF. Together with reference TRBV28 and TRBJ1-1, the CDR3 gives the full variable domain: DVKVTQSSRYLVKRTGEKVFLECVQDMDHENMFWYRQDPGLGLRLIYFSYDVKMKEKGDIPEGYSVSREKKERFSLILESASTNQTSMYLCASSLRDSEAFFGQGTRLTVV.

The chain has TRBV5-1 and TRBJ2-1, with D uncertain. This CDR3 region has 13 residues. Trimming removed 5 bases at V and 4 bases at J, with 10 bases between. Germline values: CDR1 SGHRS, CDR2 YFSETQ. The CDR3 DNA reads TGCGCCAGCAGGGCAGGCCTATACAATGAGCAGTTCTTC. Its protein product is CASRAGLYNEQFF.